One T cell receptor beta chain is described in this entry. The data stem from a study of cytomegalovirus exposure and HLA in healthy donors. Trimming took off 5 bases at V and 3 bases at J, with 14 bases between the two ends. Looked up from germline, CDR1 is SGHTA and CDR2 is FQGNSA. The CDR3 spans 14 residues. Here immunoSEQ multiplex PCR was the method, and the copy in TCRdb shows in-frame clones only, minus some. Among 250,000 to 400,000 clones, approximately 90% were seen once, and the ten largest hold approximately 1.1%. The receptor was isolated from a woman aged 30 to 39 in good health and CMV-seropositive. The V and J genes are TRBV7-2 and TRBJ2-7, with D hard to call. The specimen sequenced was PBMCs. The CDR3 DNA reads TGTGCCAGCAGCGGGCGGACGGGCGGCTACGAGCAGTACTTC. Its protein is CASSGRTGGYEQYF.